This T cell receptor beta chain originates from a study of beta chain features in type 1 diabetes. The CDR3 runs to 14 residues. Germline CDR1 reads MNHNS; CDR2 reads SASEGT. Trimming stripped 5 bases from V and 6 bases from J, with 13 bases between. The study reverse transcribed the entire isolated RNA, so it sequenced expressed TCRB transcripts. TCRdb's table, derived via immunoSEQ multiplex PCR, lists solely in-frame clones and lacks some. The sample has fewer than 650,000 clones, 15% to 18% seen once. The specimen was naive CD4+ T cells from blood. This TCR derives from a man younger than 30 in good health. The genes are TRBV6-1 and TRBJ2-2, with D unclear. CDR3 residues: CASSRANRAGELFF. In DNA form, the CDR3 reads TGTGCCAGCAGTCGAGCAAACAGAGCCGGGGAGCTGTTTTTT.